The rows below give T cell receptor beta chains drawn from one sample of a study of radiotherapy plus CTLA-4 blockade in lung cancer. Only in-frame clones appear in the TCRdb table, and some are missing; sequencing was by immunoSEQ multiplex PCR. The data hold about 60,000 clones, with around 80% observed a single time. The sequenced sample was peripheral blood, obtained from a patient treated with radiotherapy plus ipilimumab. The receptors stem from a human donor with non-small cell lung cancer who had a partial response to radiotherapy plus ipilimumab. Both conserved end residues are part of each CDR3. The D gene is left open where the match is weak. A row's size may be missing; if present it is once, few, many or a size class.

V	size	D	J	DNA	CDR3
TRBV2	.	TRBD1	TRBJ2-6	TGTGCCAGCAGGGGTTCCGGGACAGGAAACTCTGGGGCCAACGTCCTGACTTTC	CASRGSGTGNSGANVLTF
TRBV28	.	.	TRBJ2-3	TGTGCCAGCAGTTTATTTAGAGTGGCAGGTCCAGATACGCAGTATTTT	CASSLFRVAGPDTQYF
TRBV6-5	.	TRBD1	TRBJ1-4	TGTGCCAGCAGCCGGGACAGGTTGACTAATGAAAAACTGTTTTTT	CASSRDRLTNEKLFF
TRBV18	.	TRBD1	TRBJ1-1	TGTGCCAGCTCACCATTGGGACAGGGAGCTGAAGCTTTCTTT	CASSPLGQGAEAFF
TRBV11-2	few	.	TRBJ1-6	TGTGCCAGCAGCGTTGACAGTTTCGGTTCACCCCTCCACTTT	CASSVDSFGSPLHF
TRBV6-1	.	.	TRBJ1-2	TGTGCCAGCAGTGAATCTCCCCAGGCTTCCGCTTTCTATGGCTACACCTTC	CASSESPQASAFYGYTF
TRBV7-9	.	.	TRBJ2-5	TGTGCCAGCAGCTTAAGTCAGGCGGGGACCCAGTACTTC	CASSLSQAGTQYF
TRBV5-1	.	TRBD2	TRBJ2-2	TGCGCCAGCAGCTTGGGTCCTGGGAGGGATACCGGGGAGCTGTTTTTT	CASSLGPGRDTGELFF
TRBV21-1	few	.	TRBJ1-2	TGTGCCAGCTCCAGGGGGGCGCGAGGCTACACCTTC	CASSRGARGYTF
TRBV29-1	.	.	TRBJ1-2	TGCAGCGTTGAAATGGGGGCGCCCCGTGATGGCTACACCTTC	CSVEMGAPRDGYTF
TRBV5-1	.	.	TRBJ1-1	TGCGCCAGCAGCTTGCACAGGAGAAACACTGAAGCTTTCTTT	CASSLHRRNTEAFF
TRBV7-7	.	TRBD1	TRBJ2-2	TGTGCCAGCAGTCAGGTCGGGACAGGGGGCACCGGGGAGCTGTTTTTT	CASSQVGTGGTGELFF
TRBV7-6	.	TRBD1	TRBJ2-7	TGTGCCAGCAGCGCGCCGGGACAGTCGGCCTACAAGCAGTACTTC	CASSAPGQSAYKQYF
TRBV29-1	few	TRBD2	TRBJ2-1	TGCAGCGTTGGTGGTCTAGCGGGGCTTGGCTCCTACAATGAGCAGTTCTTC	CSVGGLAGLGSYNEQFF
TRBV19	.	.	TRBJ1-3	TGTGCCAGTAGCGTGGGGGCGTCGCGTACTGGAAACACCATATATTTT	CASSVGASRTGNTIYF
TRBV5-4	.	TRBD2	TRBJ2-2	TGTGCCAGCAGCTTGGTCCTGGCGGGGGGAAACACCGGGGAGCTGTTTTTT	CASSLVLAGGNTGELFF
TRBV28	.	.	TRBJ1-2	TGTGCCAGCAGACCTCTTGGCGGAGCCGACTTCGCTCACACCTTC	CASRPLGGADFAHTF
TRBV29-1	many	TRBD2	TRBJ2-7	TGCAGCGTTCGTGGGGGGGATGCCTACGAGCAGTACTTC	CSVRGGDAYEQYF
TRBV5-4	.	.	TRBJ2-2	TGTGCCAGCAGCTCCCAGGTTGGGTTAACCGGGGAGCTGTTTTTT	CASSSQVGLTGELFF
TRBV27	.	TRBD1	TRBJ1-2	TGTGCCAGCAGTTTATCGAGTCCAGGGGGCGCCTGGGGCTACACCTTC	CASSLSSPGGAWGYTF
TRBV10-3	few	.	TRBJ1-1	TGTGCCATCAGTAGGGACGGGGGTAAGGATGAAGCTTTCTTT	CAISRDGGKDEAFF
TRBV7-3	.	TRBD2	TRBJ2-3	TGTGCCAGCAGCTTAGGCGGGGGGGCTTCAGATACGCAGTATTTT	CASSLGGGASDTQYF
TRBV7-2	.	.	TRBJ1-5	TGTGCCAGCAGCTTAATGCCAGGAGGGGGCAATCAGCCCCAGCATTTT	CASSLMPGGGNQPQHF
TRBV27	few	.	TRBJ1-3	TGTGCCAGCAGTTTATTGGGGGGGGGTGGCGCTGGAAACACCATATATTTT	CASSLLGGGGAGNTIYF
TRBV7-2	.	.	TRBJ2-7	TGTGCCAGCAGCTCGGACAGAGGCTCCTACGAGCAGTACTTC	CASSSDRGSYEQYF
TRBV6-1	.	TRBD1	TRBJ1-2	TGTGCCAGCAGTTCCCGGGACAGGATTTCGCGCTACACCTTC	CASSSRDRISRYTF
TRBV21-1	.	.	TRBJ1-1	TGTGCCAGCAGCAAAAGTTCGCCAGACAGGGTTTGCTTGAACACTGAAGCTTTCTTT	CASSKSSPDRVCLNTEAFF
TRBV5-1	few	.	TRBJ1-4	TGCGCCAGCAGCTCAGCAGGGAGGGATGAAAAACTGTTTTTT	CASSSAGRDEKLFF
TRBV4-3	.	.	TRBJ1-5	TGCGCCAGCAGCCAAGTCCAGAGCAATCAGCCCCAGCATTTT	CASSQVQSNQPQHF
TRBV5-1	.	TRBD1	TRBJ1-1	TGCGCCAGCAGCGTAGGGACAGGGGTTCTCGACACTGAAGCTTTCTTT	CASSVGTGVLDTEAFF
TRBV9	.	TRBD2	TRBJ2-2	TGTGCCAGCAGCGAGGGACTAGAGAACACCGGGGAGCTGTTTTTT	CASSEGLENTGELFF
TRBV4-3	.	.	TRBJ2-3	TGCGCCAGCAGCCAAGATGTGGCGTCACCGACTAGCACAGATACGCAGTATTTT	CASSQDVASPTSTDTQYF
TRBV19	few	.	TRBJ2-3	TGTGCCAGTAGTCATTGGGACACTCACACAGATACGCAGTATTTT	CASSHWDTHTDTQYF
TRBV29-1	.	TRBD1	TRBJ1-1	TGCAGCGCCGGGACAGGGGTGAGGAACACTGAAGCTTTCTTT	CSAGTGVRNTEAFF